A single sample is the source of the 2 T cell receptor beta chains below, sequenced in a study of CD8+ T cells in alopecia areata. RNA was extracted and reverse transcribed into cDNA as the sequencing template. The data were produced by immunoSEQ multiplex PCR, yet TCRdb's version contains in-frame clones alone and is incomplete. The sample comprises about 180,000 clones, around 63% of which are singletons, and 1.5% to 2% rests with the top ten. Sample: CD4+ T cells sorted from blood, taken at week 0. The receptors were sampled from a human donor with alopecia areata.

The chain is built from TRBV5-6 and TRBJ2-3; 9 nucleotides align to TRBD1. In germline, CDR1 is SGHDT, CDR2 YYEEEE. J lost 3 bases, V lost 3 bases, and 5 bases had no gene match. This CDR3 has 15 residues. CDR3 protein: CASSSGTGRTDTQYF. DNA of the CDR3: TGTGCCAGCAGCTCCGGGACAGGGAGAACAGATACGCAGTATTTT.

CDR3 sequence reads: CASSQERGPGELFF. In nucleotides, the CDR3 is TGCGCCAGCAGCCAAGAACGGGGCCCCGGGGAGCTGTTTTTT. V gene TRBV4-1 combines with J gene TRBJ2-2; D may be TRBD1 or TRBD2 (5 bases each). The CDR3 loop spans 14 amino acids. The V gene's germline CDR1 is MGHRA and CDR2 YSYEKL. The V end lost 0 bases, the J end lost 6 bases, and 8 bases lay between the germline ends.